These T cell receptor beta chains were read from a single sample in a study of lymphopenia after photon versus proton radiotherapy. The assay was immunoSEQ multiplex PCR, and TCRdb's table has in-frame clones only and misses some. The table records more than 45,000 clones, 65% to 85% of them present only once. The specimen was peripheral blood, collected from a patient treated with proton-based radiotherapy. These receptor sequences come from a man aged 60-69 years with pancreatic cancer. Each CDR3 is given without its conserved first and last residue.

TRBJ2-5 TRBV2 ASRWDGGETQY
TRBJ1-2 TRBV6-5 ASSSTGVINYGYT
TRBJ1-1 TRBV19 ASSISVGTEAF
TRBJ2-6 TRBV7-2 ASSRSGQAGSGANVLT
TRBJ1-5 TRBV7-2 ASSLELRNQPQH
TRBJ2-1 TRBV19 ASSITLANDEQF
TRBJ2-5 TRBV10-2 ASSDQRGGETQY
TRBJ2-3 TRBV2 ASSMGLAGGTDTQY
TRBJ2-5 TRBV13 ASSFAETQY
TRBJ2-3 TRBV2 ASSEKDTQY
TRBJ1-1 TRBV7-2 ASSLRRDTEAF
TRBJ2-7 TRBV11-3 ASSFYGTPYEQY
TRBJ1-1 TRBV4-1 ASSPHLGNTEAF
TRBJ2-5 TRBV13 ASSLGGVEAQETQY
TRBJ2-3 TRBV4-3 ASSQGVSGSTDTQY
TRBJ1-1 TRBV28 ASSSVNTEAF
TRBJ2-2 TRBV7-9 ASSGNSNTGELF
TRBJ2-1 TRBV18 ASSPLPANSYNEQF
TRBJ1-1 TRBV6-6 ASIQTGGTEAF
TRBJ1-1 TRBV28 ASKGALEAF
TRBJ2-4 TRBV28 ASNPLGPAKNIQY
TRBJ1-1 TRBV10-3 AISESGRRPEAF
TRBJ2-1 TRBV30 AWSPISRLAGYNEQF
TRBJ2-6 TRBV11-3 ASSLKGWRPAPGANVLT
TRBJ2-7 TRBV9 ASSVGLGRYYEQY
TRBJ1-3 TRBV18 ASSPQVISGNTIY
TRBJ2-1 TRBV25-1 ASSDVQASYNEQF
TRBJ1-1 TRBV29-1 SVTGTEASVAAF
TRBJ2-7 TRBV19 ASSMSPYADEQY
TRBJ2-7 TRBV6-1 ASSENSGTLYEQY
TRBJ2-2 TRBV29-1 SVAQGSGELF
TRBJ2-7 TRBV7-9 ASSLVASGSYEQY
TRBJ1-2 TRBV7-9 ASSLDHGRTYGYT
TRBJ2-7 TRBV7-2 ASSAAVAEIYEQY
TRBJ2-3 TRBV5-6 ASSLEASGRMDTQY
TRBJ1-1 TRBV2 ASSADGVPS
TRBJ1-1 TRBV2 ASSEVTRMNTEAF
TRBJ2-7 TRBV7-6 ASSSGTSYEQY
TRBJ2-1 TRBV19 ASSLLTGRSYNEQF
TRBJ2-3 TRBV7-8 ASRLNPSATDTQY
TRBJ2-4 TRBV5-4 ASSLEADWAKNIQY